This TCR beta chain was identified during a study of shared clonotypes between healthy human individuals. As defined, naive CD8 cells were CD45RO-negative and positively selected for CCR7, with terminally differentiated effector memory CD45RA+ cells excluded. The data were produced by immunoSEQ multiplex PCR, yet TCRdb's version contains in-frame clones alone and is incomplete. Among more than 2 million clones listed, just under 95% were seen once. The CDR3 is 16 amino acids. Looked up from germline, CDR1 is MNHNY and CDR2 is SVGAGI (reference sequence). Trimming stripped 6 bases from V and 4 bases from J, with 19 bases between.

The specimen sequenced was naive CD8+ T cells from PBMCs. This chain links TRBV6-6 with TRBJ2-1; D possibly uses TRBD1 or TRBD2 (5 bases each). The origin of this receptor is a man in his late teens or twenties in good health. Some clones in this sample may be carry-over from other donors' samples. The CDR3 bases are TGTGCCAGCAGCCATTTGTATCTCGAGGGGTACAATGAGCAGTTCTTC. The encoded protein is CASSHLYLEGYNEQFF.